This entry lists 5 T cell receptor beta chains sequenced from one sample in a study of shared clonotypes between healthy human individuals. Assay: immunoSEQ multiplex PCR; the TCRdb copy retains only in-frame clones and omits some. The table lists hundreds of thousands of clones, roughly 70% of them singletons. The specimen sequenced was memory CD4+ T cells sorted from blood. Subset of the sample: CD45RA-negative fraction. These receptors all come from a woman in her 30s in good health.

V usage is TRBV6-5 and J usage is TRBJ1-2; no definite D call. Germline CDR1 reads MNHEY; CDR2 reads SVGAGI. V lost 2 bases and J 2 bases, leaving 12 bases between the germline ends. This CDR3 is 15 amino acids long. The chain's CDR3 is CASSYQNSPNYGYTF. In nucleotides, the CDR3 is TGTGCCAGCAGTTACCAAAACAGCCCAAACTATGGCTACACCTTC.

V and J are TRBV4-2 and TRBJ1-1; D unclear. Germline V gene data show CDR1 as LGHNA and CDR2 as YNFKEQ. The CDR3 length is 13 residues. V was trimmed by 4 bases and J by 6 bases, leaving 12 bases between them. DNA of the CDR3: TGTGCCAGCAGCCGAAACGATGTCCCTGAAGCTTTCTTT. Translated: CASSRNDVPEAFF.

The rearrangement links TRBV5-5 to TRBJ1-5; no clear D. The V end lost 2 bases, the J end lost 0 bases, and 9 bases lay between the germline ends. CDR1 is SGHKS and CDR2 is YYEKEE in the germline V gene (reference sequence). The CDR3 is made up of 15 amino acids. The CDR3 sequence: CASSFVHGSNQPQHF. CDR3 sequence (DNA): TGTGCCAGCAGCTTTGTACATGGTAGCAATCAGCCCCAGCATTTT.

This clone was recorded once. The genes are TRBV19 and TRBJ1-2; 8 positions match TRBD1. The J segment lost 4 bases and the V segment lost 6 bases, leaving 4 bases of the junction unmatched. This CDR3 spans 13 amino acids. Germline loops: CDR1 LNHDA, CDR2 SQIVND (reference sequence). Here the CDR3 DNA reads TGTGCCAGTAGCAGGACAGGGCTCTATGGCTACACCTTC. Residues: CASSRTGLYGYTF. Looking up the rest from reference TRBV19 and TRBJ1-2 gives the full variable domain: DGGITQSPKYLFRKEGQNVTLSCEQNLNHDAMYWYRQDPGQGLRLIYYSQIVNDFQKGDIAEGYSVSREKKESFPLTVTSAQKNPTAFYLCASSRTGLYGYTFGSGTRLTVV.

The rearrangement links TRBV14 to TRBJ2-2; 7 nucleotides match TRBD2. After removal of 7 bases from V and 2 bases from J, the junction contained 4 bases not matched to a gene. CDR3 size: 14 residues. Germline CDR1 reads SGHDN; CDR2 reads FVKESK. The CDR3 bases are TGTGCCAGCACAAAAGCGGGAAACACCGGGGAGCTGTTTTTT. Protein sequence: CASTKAGNTGELFF.